This passage covers 5 T cell receptor beta chains from one sample sequenced in a study of human thymus T cells. Clones were read by immunoSEQ multiplex PCR, and TCRdb kept only the in-frame ones, dropping some. Of roughly 60,000 clones listed, roughly 94% are singletons. Sample: blood. These receptors all come from a boy less than two years old with a congenital heart defect but otherwise immunologically healthy.

The V call is TRBV12-1, the J call TRBJ1-5; TRBD1, the table's D call, lacks a check against the DNA. TRBV12-1 is described as a pseudogene. CDR3 length: 16 amino acids. Written as DNA, the CDR3 is TGTGCCAGCTATAAATCCAGGGGAAGGTACAATCAGCCCCAGCATTTT. This sequence encodes CASYKSRGRYNQPQHF.

This chain links TRBV7-8 with TRBJ2-7; 8 bases agree with TRBD1. The V segment lost 5 bases and the J segment 4 bases; nucleotides outside the gene matches: 7. CDR3 length equals 14 residues. Germline V lookup: CDR1 SGHVS, CDR2 FQNEAQ. As DNA, the CDR3 is TGTGCCAGCAGCCAGTCAGGGGGCGAATACGAGCAGTACTTC. The encoded protein is CASSQSGGEYEQYF.

The chain couples TRBV18 to TRBJ1-1; D call uncertain. V lost 0 bases to trimming and J lost 7 bases, with 12 bases between them. CDR1 is KGHSH, CDR2 LQKENI, per germline. CDR3 length: 14 amino acids. CDR3 loop: CASSPPGPAGEAFF. CDR3 nucleotides: TGTGCCAGCTCACCACCTGGTCCGGCTGGTGAAGCTTTCTTT. Full variable domain (remainder filled in from reference TRBV18 and TRBJ1-1): NAGVMQNPRHLVRRRGQEARLRCSPMKGHSHVYWYRQLPEEGLKFMVYLQKENIIDESGMPKERFSAEFPKEGPSILRIQQVVRGDSAAYFCASSPPGPAGEAFFGQGTRLTVV.

This chain links TRBV11-2 with TRBJ2-2; weak D call: TRBD2 (5 bases). Trimming removed 6 bases at V and 5 bases at J, with 10 bases between. Germline CDR1 SGHAT, CDR2 FQNNGV. The CDR3 extends over 13 amino acids. CDR3 nucleotides: TGTGCCAGCAGGCCAAAGCGGACCGGGGAGCTGTTTTTT. This codes for CASRPKRTGELFF.

The chain links TRBV5-1 to TRBJ2-7; 8 bases line up with TRBD2. From germline, CDR1 is SGHRS and CDR2 YFSETQ. This CDR3 is 15 amino acids long. The trim removed 0 bases at V and 7 bases at J, leaving 9 bases unmatched. Written as DNA, the CDR3 is TGCGCCAGCAGCTTGGGGACTAGCCCCCTGGGGGAGCAGTACTTC. Residues: CASSLGTSPLGEQYF.